These 32 T cell receptor beta chains originate from one sample sequenced in a study of identical twins. TCRdb itself ran the 5' RACE reads through MiXCR, one entry per CDR3 protein. The data show 600,000 to 700,000 distinct CDR3 sequences, with less than 25% seen just once and about 4.5% held by the top ten. The sample also formed part of further work on T cells expressing NK-cell markers.

Sequencing was done on a sample of PBMCs. These receptors were obtained from a woman between 18 and 30 years old in good health.

The chain's CDR3 is CSASVAGAGELFF. CDR3 DNA sequence: TGCAGTGCTAGTGTAGCGGGGGCCGGGGAGCTGTTTTTT. V and J are TRBV20-1 and TRBJ2-2; 9 bases are shared with TRBD2. The CDR3 length is 13 residues. J gave up 6 bases and V 3 bases, and 2 bases lay outside the gene matches. Germline lookup yields CDR1 DFQATT and CDR2 SNEGSKA (reference sequence).

There are many counts of this clonotype. This chain joins TRBV3-1 and TRBJ2-1; no firm D call. The CDR3 covers 16 residues. The V gene's germline CDR1 is LGHDT and CDR2 YNNKEL (reference sequence). V shed 6 bases and J shed 6 bases, with 21 bases lying between them. Written as DNA, the CDR3 is TGTGCCAGCAGGCCACGCCGGACGGTACCGTTCAATGAGCAGTTCTTC. This encodes CASRPRRTVPFNEQFF.

At least ten counts were recorded for this clonotype. Here the CDR3 DNA reads TGCGCCAGCAGCGCCCTACAGAGGAACACTGAAGCTTTCTTT. It yields the protein CASSALQRNTEAFF. The V and J genes are TRBV5-1 and TRBJ1-1; D is unresolved. The V end was cut by 4 bases, the J end by 1 base, with 11 bases between. Germline loops: CDR1 SGHRS, CDR2 YFSETQ. The CDR3 consists of 14 residues.

The V and J genes are TRBV15 and TRBJ1-2, with 8 bases aligning to TRBD1. There are 15 residues in the CDR3. Trimming at V came to 0 bases and at J to 4 bases, leaving 4 bases not matched to a gene. The germline gives CDR1 LNHNV, CDR2 YYDKDF (reference sequence). For the CDR3, the DNA is TGTGCCACCAGCAGAGATAGGACAGGGTCCTATGGCTACACCTTC. This gives the protein CATSRDRTGSYGYTF. The entire variable domain, with the rest obtained from reference TRBV15 and TRBJ1-2, is as follows: DAMVIQNPRYQVTQFGKPVTLSCSQTLNHNVMYWYQQKSSQAPKLLFHYYDKDFNNEADTPDNFQSRRPNTSFCFLDIRSPGLGDTAMYLCATSRDRTGSYGYTFGSGTRLTVV.

This clonotype has ten or more counts. Written as DNA, the CDR3 is TGTGCCAGCAGTTTACGAGGAGGTCAGCCCCAGCATTTT. Translation: CASSLRGGQPQHF. The V gene is TRBV12-3 or TRBV12-4, the J gene TRBJ1-5, with D unclear. V lost 2 bases and J lost 6, with 8 bases in between. The CDR3 contains 13 residues.

This chain links TRBV9 with TRBJ2-3, with 9 bases fitting TRBD1. V dropped 0 bases and J dropped 2; count of bases not matched to a gene: 4. Germline CDR1 and CDR2: SGDLS and YYNGEE. The CDR3 totals 16 residues. In DNA form, the CDR3 reads TGTGCCAGCAGCGTAGTGGGACAGGGAACCACAGATACGCAGTATTTT. Translating gives CASSVVGQGTTDTQYF.

The J gene is TRBJ2-5, the V gene TRBV20-1; TRBD1 might be the D (8 bases). CDR1 is DFQATT and CDR2 is SNEGSKA in the germline V gene (reference sequence). The CDR3 length is 15 residues. V lost 5 bases, J lost 1 base, and 17 bases lay in between. This CDR3 reads CSAFRQGRVQETQYF. The CDR3 DNA reads as TGCAGTGCTTTCCGACAGGGGAGGGTCCAAGAGACCCAGTACTTC.

This chain connects TRBV5-1 to TRBJ2-1; D could derive from TRBD1 or TRBD2 (5 bases each). The CDR3 is 14 amino acids. Looked up from germline, CDR1 is SGHRS and CDR2 is YFSETQ. The ends were cut back, 1 base at V and 9 bases at J, with 14 bases in the middle. CDR3 DNA sequence: TGCGCCAGCAGCTTGTGGGACCTATTCGGTGAGCAGTTCTTC. Its protein is CASSLWDLFGEQFF. Complete variable domain (other parts from reference TRBV5-1 and TRBJ2-1): KAGVTQTPRYLIKTRGQQVTLSCSPISGHRSVSWYQQTPGQGLQFLFEYFSETQRNKGNFPGRFSGRQFSNSRSEMNVSTLELGDSALYLCASSLWDLFGEQFFGPGTRLTVL.

A few counts support this clonotype. The chain uses TRBV25-1 and TRBJ1-1; D unresolved. The CDR3 loop spans 11 amino acids. Germline values: CDR1 MGHDK, CDR2 SYGVNS. V gave up 10 bases and J gave up 1 base, with 7 bases separating them. The CDR3 here is CAKTENTEAFF. The CDR3 coding sequence is TGTGCCAAAACAGAGAACACTGAAGCTTTCTTT.

This clonotype was seen more than once but under ten times. The V gene is TRBV20-1, the J gene TRBJ2-5; 12 bases align to TRBD2. The germline V gene has CDR1 DFQATT and CDR2 SNEGSKA (reference sequence). The trim removed 5 bases at V and 5 bases at J, leaving 12 bases unmatched. The CDR3 runs 16 residues. The CDR3 region has the DNA TGCAGTGCTCCGCGGGCGTCTAGCGGGAGGGCGGAGACCCAGTACTTC. Translation gives CSAPRASSGRAETQYF.

This chain uses TRBV29-1 with TRBJ2-3, with 8 bases aligning to TRBD1. The junction had 8 bases not matched to a gene; V was cut back by 7 bases and J by 2 bases. The germline V gene has CDR1 SQVTM and CDR2 ANQGSEA. The CDR3 loop spans 14 amino acids. The CDR3 nucleotides are TGCAGCGGCGTGACAGGGGACTCCACAGATACGCAGTATTTT. Protein product: CSGVTGDSTDTQYF.

The chain uses TRBV29-1 and TRBJ2-3, with D tentatively TRBD1 (5 bases). The germline V gene encodes CDR1 SQVTM and CDR2 ANQGSEA. The CDR3 is 13 residues long. V was pared by 3 bases and J by 2 bases, with 9 bases between. CDR3 coding DNA: TGCAGCGTTGAGCTGGGGCCCACAGATACGCAGTATTTT. Its translation: CSVELGPTDTQYF.

This clonotype was counted only a few times. The V call is TRBV12-3 or TRBV12-4, the J call TRBJ2-7; a weak D match, TRBD2 (7 bases). Trimming cost V 5 bases and J 2 bases, with 16 bases left between them. This CDR3 is 15 amino acids long. The CDR3 bases are TGTGCCAGCAGTCCCGTTGGGGGGGCCGCCTACGAGCAGTACTTC. It encodes CASSPVGGAAYEQYF.

The V gene is TRBV7-8, the J gene TRBJ2-7; 9 bases line up with TRBD2. Trimming at V came to 4 bases and at J to 2 bases, leaving 12 bases not matched to a gene. The germline CDR1 and CDR2 sequences are SGHVS and FQNEAQ. This CDR3 is built from 17 residues. The CDR3 loop reads CASSSDRSGRTAYEQYF. CDR3 coding DNA: TGTGCCAGCAGCTCCGACCGTAGCGGGAGAACTGCCTACGAGCAGTACTTC.

This clonotype was picked up a small number of times. The chain recombines TRBV12-3 or TRBV12-4 with TRBJ1-1; possibly TRBD1 for D (6 bases). The V and J ends lost 5 bases and 8 bases respectively, with 15 bases between them. This CDR3 has 13 amino acids. This CDR3 reads CASSPLGQPEAFF. As DNA, the CDR3 is TGTGCCAGCAGTCCCCTAGGACAGCCCGAAGCTTTCTTT.

This clonotype occurred many times. The chain combines TRBV7-9 with TRBJ2-1, with D perhaps TRBD2 (6 bases). CDR3 length: 15 amino acids. Looked up from germline, CDR1 is SEHNR and CDR2 is FQNEAQ (reference sequence). Trimming took 4 bases from V and 6 from J, leaving 16 bases between them. The CDR3 nucleotides read TGTGCCAGCAGCTCTACCGTAGCGGACCCCAATGAGCAGTTCTTC. Translating gives CASSSTVADPNEQFF.

This clonotype was seen more than once but under ten times. This rearrangement joins TRBV6-4 to TRBJ2-3, with TRBD2 identical over 11 bases. V shed 6 bases, J shed 3 bases, and the junction held 5 bases outside the gene matches. Germline CDR1 and CDR2: MRHNA and SNTAGT. The CDR3 loop spans 15 amino acids. CDR3 sequence (DNA): TGTGCCAGCAGCGCGACTAGCGGGGAGACAGATACGCAGTATTTT. Translated: CASSATSGETDTQYF.

The gene calls are TRBV6-5 and TRBJ2-7; TRBD2 aligns across 12 bases. The CDR3 consists of 16 residues. V lost 6 bases and J lost 5; bases outside the gene matches: 11. Germline V gene lookup returns CDR1 MNHEY and CDR2 SVGAGI. DNA of the CDR3: TGTGCCAGCAGCTATACAATGACTAGCGGGAGTCACGAGCAGTACTTC. It translates to CASSYTMTSGSHEQYF.

This clonotype was detected a few times. The chain links TRBV7-8 to TRBJ2-7; no definite D call. Between the trimmed V and J ends, which lost 3 bases and 7 bases, there was a span of 10 bases. Germline CDR1 SGHVS, CDR2 FQNEAQ. CDR3 length: 12 residues. The CDR3 spells CASSFSYEEQYF. The CDR3 DNA reads as TGTGCCAGCAGCTTTTCATACGAGGAGCAGTACTTC.

This clonotype was seen a few times. The J gene is TRBJ2-7, the V gene TRBV5-1; D remains unclear. V lost 1 base and J lost 5, with 10 bases in between. The length of the CDR3 is 13 residues. Germline loops: CDR1 SGHRS, CDR2 YFSETQ. CDR3 bases: TGCGCCAGCAGCTTGCCAGCTCGGGACGAGCAGTACTTC. Its translation is CASSLPARDEQYF.

The V and J genes are TRBV9 and TRBJ2-2; 7 bases agree with TRBD2. With 3 bases clipped from V and 7 bases from J, the junction kept 6 bases outside the gene matches. The V gene's germline CDR1 is SGDLS and CDR2 YYNGEE. The CDR3 runs to 14 residues. CDR3 DNA sequence: TGTGCCAGCAGCGGCGGACTAGTGCTCGGGGAGCTGTTTTTT. Protein product: CASSGGLVLGELFF.

The chain recombines TRBV5-1 with TRBJ2-1; 9 positions match TRBD2. Per the germline V gene, CDR1 is SGHRS and CDR2 is YFSETQ. This CDR3 comprises 15 residues. With 0 bases clipped from V and 6 bases from J, the junction kept 4 bases outside the gene matches. The CDR3 DNA sequence: TGCGCCAGCAGCTTGGTTGGCGGGGGGGCCAATGAGCAGTTCTTC. It yields the protein CASSLVGGGANEQFF.

The CDR3 bases are TGCGCCAGCAGCGGTCGGGGGGACAGGGGGTCGCGGGAGCAGTACTTC. The encoded protein is CASSGRGDRGSREQYF. The V gene is TRBV5-1, the J gene TRBJ2-7, with 11 positions matching TRBD1. V was clipped by 4 bases and J by 7 bases; unmatched bases: 13. Germline loops: CDR1 SGHRS, CDR2 YFSETQ. The CDR3 is 16 amino acids.

The chain links TRBV10-3 to TRBJ2-6, with TRBD1 matching over 7 bases. J lost 0 bases, V lost 3 bases, and 8 bases had no gene match. This CDR3 spans 18 amino acids. Per germline, CDR1 ENHRY and CDR2 SYGVKD. The CDR3 loop reads CAISDPGQRNSGANVLTF. The CDR3 DNA reads TGTGCCATCAGTGACCCGGGACAGAGGAACTCTGGGGCCAACGTCCTGACTTTC.

This chain links TRBV20-1 with TRBJ2-3; D gene uncertain. The CDR3 consists of 15 residues. Between the trimmed V and J ends, which lost 0 bases and 2 bases, there was a span of 12 bases. Germline loops: CDR1 DFQATT, CDR2 SNEGSKA (reference sequence). DNA of the CDR3: TGCAGTGCTAGAGATATCAGGAGCACCACAGATACGCAGTATTTT. Its protein product is CSARDIRSTTDTQYF.

V and J are TRBV20-1 and TRBJ1-2, with D unresolved. Germline V gene sequence: CDR1 DFQATT, CDR2 SNEGSKA (reference sequence). CDR3 length: 15 amino acids. V lost 5 bases and J lost 4, with 20 bases in between. CDR3 protein: CSASGSRVPSYGYTF. The CDR3 coding sequence is TGCAGTGCTTCAGGATCACGAGTCCCTAGCTATGGCTACACCTTC.

This clonotype was seen many times. The chain joins TRBV12-3 or TRBV12-4 to TRBJ2-4; D gene ambiguous. This CDR3 region has 15 residues. V was pared by 5 bases and J by 0 bases, with 11 bases between. In DNA, the CDR3 is TGTGCCAGCAGTGCCCAGGCCCTAGCCAAAAACATTCAGTACTTC. Translating it yields CASSAQALAKNIQYF.

The chain is built from TRBV6-1 and TRBJ2-1, with TRBD2 matching 9 bases. V lost 6 bases, J lost 0 bases, and 6 bases stayed unmatched. Germline V lookup: CDR1 MNHNS, CDR2 SASEGT. CDR3 size: 16 residues. In DNA, the CDR3 is TGTGCCAGCAGACGTTCTAGCGGGGTCTCCTACAATGAGCAGTTCTTC. Its translation is CASRRSSGVSYNEQFF.

The CDR3 nucleotides are TGCGCCAGCAGCCGGGGCGAAGTAAGCGATACGCAGTATTTT. Protein sequence: CASSRGEVSDTQYF. This rearrangement joins TRBV5-1 to TRBJ2-3; D may match TRBD1 or TRBD2 (5 bases each). Germline CDR1 SGHRS, CDR2 YFSETQ. Trimming shortened V by 4 bases and J by 6 bases, and 15 bases separated the two germline ends. The CDR3 consists of 14 residues.

The rearrangement joins TRBV6-1 to TRBJ2-1; TRBD2 agrees at 9 bases. V dropped 6 bases and J dropped 9; count of bases not matched to a gene: 9. Germline CDR1 and CDR2: MNHNS and SASEGT. The CDR3 contains 14 residues. In nucleotides, the CDR3 is TGTGCCAGCAGCCCCGGGACTAGCCTTGGTGAGCAGTTCTTC. Translation gives CASSPGTSLGEQFF.

This clonotype has a handful of counts. This chain links TRBV20-1 with TRBJ2-3, with 10 bases identical to TRBD2. Germline loops: CDR1 DFQATT, CDR2 SNEGSKA (reference sequence). The ends lost 4 bases at V and 5 bases at J; junction bases unmatched: 6. The CDR3 has 14 residues. CDR3 DNA: TGCAGTGCTACCCTAGCGGGGGTCGTAGATACGCAGTATTTT. It translates to CSATLAGVVDTQYF.

The chain links TRBV29-1 to TRBJ2-1, with D perhaps TRBD1 (6 bases). Trimming shortened V by 5 bases and J by 0 bases, and 14 bases separated the two germline ends. There are 15 residues in the CDR3. CDR1 and CDR2 (germline): SQVTM, ANQGSEA. CDR3 in amino acids: CSVQGTSNSYNEQFF. DNA for the CDR3: TGCAGCGTTCAGGGGACAAGTAACTCCTACAATGAGCAGTTCTTC.